The 6 T cell receptor beta chains listed next were all sequenced from one sample in a study of blood T cell repertoires in COVID-19 (TCRdb year 2020). Libraries were made using the immunoSEQ multiplex PCR assay. The source is immuneACCESS, and TCRdb retained only in-frame sequences with V and J called. Part of the clones is not carried over; for the studies checked, unresolved V genes explain less than half of this, and the remainder is unexplained. This sample holds about 170,000 clones; about 83% were observed only once. The top ten constitute roughly 20% of the sample. Sequencing used peripheral blood. The source is a woman in her 70s who had recovered from COVID-19.

The V gene is TRBV27, the J gene TRBJ2-5; TRBD2 is a possible D gene (7 bases). CDR1 is MNHEY and CDR2 is SMNVEV in the germline V gene (reference sequence). The CDR3 consists of 18 residues. V shed 6 bases and J shed 1 base, with 24 bases lying between them. DNA for the CDR3: TGTGCCAGCAGCCCAGGCCCGGGGGCTAGCGGTCCCCAAGAGACCCAGTACTTC. This encodes CASSPGPGASGPQETQYF.

Note on this clone: This specimen includes other DNA sequences encoding the same CDR3. This sequence joins TRBV5-1 and TRBJ1-4; 10 nucleotides line up with TRBD1. The CDR3 length is 14 residues. The V segment lost 4 bases and the J segment 7 bases; nucleotides outside the gene matches: 4. Germline V lookup: CDR1 SGHRS, CDR2 YFSETQ. The CDR3 reads CASSPGQGGEKLFF. CDR3 DNA: TGCGCCAGCAGCCCCGGACAGGGGGGTGAAAAACTGTTTTTT.

V usage is TRBV5-1 and J usage is TRBJ2-4, with 7 bases that match TRBD2. CDR1 and CDR2 (germline): SGHRS, YFSETQ. Germline trimming cut 4 bases from V and 2 bases from J; bases unmatched to any gene: 3. This CDR3 region has 14 residues. Written as DNA, the CDR3 is TGCGCCAGCAGCACCGGGGGGACCAAAAACATTCAGTACTTC. It specifies CASSTGGTKNIQYF.

The chain recombines TRBV5-4 with TRBJ2-1; the D gene is possibly TRBD2 (6 bases). The CDR3 is made up of 13 amino acids. Trimming cost V 3 bases and J 7 bases, with 11 bases left between them. Looked up from germline, CDR1 is SGHNT and CDR2 is YYREEE (reference sequence). CDR3 in DNA: TGTGCCAGCAGCTCCACGACTAGGAATGAGCAGTTCTTC. Encoded protein: CASSSTTRNEQFF. The full variable domain, completed using reference TRBV5-4 and TRBJ2-1, is ETGVTQSPTHLIKTRGQQVTLRCSSQSGHNTVSWYQQALGQGPQFIFQYYREEENGRGNFPPRFSGLQFPNYSSELNVNALELDDSALYLCASSSTTRNEQFFGPGTRLTVL.

The chain couples TRBV18 to TRBJ2-3, with D perhaps TRBD1 (7 bases). The CDR3 runs to 16 residues. Trimming took off 4 bases at V and 3 bases at J, with 17 bases between the two ends. Germline CDR1 is KGHSH and CDR2 is LQKENI. As DNA, the CDR3 is TGTGCCAGCTCACGGACTACAGGGGTTAGGACAGATACGCAGTATTTT. This gives the protein CASSRTTGVRTDTQYF. The full variable domain, completed using reference TRBV18 and TRBJ2-3, is NAGVMQNPRHLVRRRGQEARLRCSPMKGHSHVYWYRQLPEEGLKFMVYLQKENIIDESGMPKERFSAEFPKEGPSILRIQQVVRGDSAAYFCASSRTTGVRTDTQYFGPGTRLTVL.

This rearrangement joins TRBV10-1 to TRBJ2-7; a possible D gene is TRBD2 (5 bases). The CDR3 has 15 residues. Germline V CDR1 and CDR2: WNHNN, SYGVQD (reference sequence). Trimming took 3 bases from V and 0 from J, leaving 12 bases between them. The CDR3 loop reads CASSDGLSSSYEQYF. CDR3 bases: TGCGCCAGCAGTGACGGACTGTCGAGCTCCTACGAGCAGTACTTC.